The present entry profiles one TCR beta chain with its context. Antigen unknown. Exclusions: uncontrolled infection, other autoimmune disease, pregnancy, lactation. Diagnoses rested on clinical symptoms, serum thyroxine and TRAb, thyroid ultrasound and orbital computed tomography. Trimming cost V 8 bases and J 3 bases; bases outside gene matches: 11. The CDR3 is 15 residues long. This sample is part of a study of T cells in Graves' hyperthyroidism and ophthalmopathy. Amplified regions were TCR beta CDR3 sequences from RNA transcripts. RT-PCR in the first round (using the HTBI primer set) targeted the TCR CDR3. MiXCR was run by TCRdb on the multiplex PCR reads, yielding one entry per CDR3 protein. Seen here are about 570,000 distinct CDR3 sequences, 46% observed once, and the top ten hold 15% to 20%. General study points: By a 13 V-J model, ophthalmopathy was set apart from stable hyperthyroidism. Ophthalmopathy prediction by the model preceded onset by a median approximately six months.

The rearrangement uses TRBV12-3 or TRBV12-4 and TRBJ2-7; 9 bases are shared with TRBD2. The sequencing sample was made of peripheral blood or thyroid tissue (not recorded which). The source is an adult woman with Graves' disease, either hyperthyroidism or ophthalmopathy (not recorded which). The chain's CDR3 is CASAPSSGIYYEQYF. The DNA for the CDR3 is TGTGCCAGCGCCCCGTCTAGCGGGATCTACTACGAGCAGTACTTC.